The clone carrying this TCR beta chain was recorded only once. Its antigen is as yet unknown. Some clones are missing from TCRdb's copy, which holds only in-frame ones; the method was immunoSEQ multiplex PCR. In the table there are more than 90,000 clones, 84% of which are singletons. The data stem from a study of OX40 agonist ivuxolimab in advanced cancers. Study in general: Allowance was made for prior anti-PD-1, anti-PD-L1 or anti-CTLA-4 therapy, and about 37% had some. Partial responses were achieved by three patients, one with hepatocellular carcinoma and two with cutaneous melanoma. Study-wide results and caveats: Low normalized clonal expansion also occurred in some nonresponding patients.

This CDR3 region has 16 residues. Autoimmune disease history or systemic immunosuppression barred patients. The rearrangement joins TRBV21-1 to TRBJ1-4. TRBV21-1 corresponds to a pseudogene. Sample: CD4+ or CD8+ T cells sorted from blood, taken in a trial of the OX40 agonist ivuxolimab. This receptor was taken from an adult with an advanced solid tumor such as melanoma, head and neck, liver or kidney cancer. The chain's CDR3 is CASRPPKGGGNEKLFF. In nucleotides, the CDR3 is TGTGCCAGCCGCCCCCCGAAAGGCGGTGGGAATGAAAAACTGTTTTTT.